This TCR beta chain comes out of a study of blood T cells in healthy people across ages. Per sample, no less than 5.5 micrograms of total RNA were extracted. This CDR3 contains 14 residues. Germline trimming cut 7 bases from V and 2 bases from J; bases unmatched to any gene: 6. This clonotype was counted between two and nine times. Using a J-beta primer mix together with a sample-barcoded 5' primer, a second PCR was run for roughly 7 to 11 cycles. Using its own MiXCR run on the 5' RACE reads, TCRdb lists one record per CDR3 protein. The sample consists of more than 650,000 distinct CDR3 sequences, 20% to 30% of them appearing once. The same specimen was also included in a second study, on T cells of mothers and their children.

The rearrangement joins TRBV12-3 or TRBV12-4 to TRBJ2-7, with 9 bases identical to TRBD2. Sequenced sample: blood. The receptor's source is a boy aged 5-17 years in good health. Here the CDR3 reads CASKMTSGPYEQYF. The CDR3, as DNA: TGTGCCAGCAAAATGACTAGCGGTCCCTACGAGCAGTACTTC.